The 21 T cell receptor beta chains given below trace back to one sample, sequenced in a study of blood T cell repertoires in COVID-19. The data were produced by immunoSEQ multiplex PCR, yet TCRdb's version contains in-frame clones alone and is incomplete. The table records tens of thousands of clones, 90% of them present only once. Sequenced material: peripheral blood. The receptors shown here come from a man aged 40-49 years with acute or convalescent COVID-19.

DNA for the CDR3: TGTGCCACCAGCAGAGCAGCGGCTACAGATACGCAGTATTTT. It specifies CATSRAAATDTQYF. The genes are TRBV15 and TRBJ2-3; tentatively, D is TRBD2 (5 bases). The CDR3 is 14 amino acids. Trimming left V 1 base short and J 3 bases short, with 8 bases between. Germline CDR1 reads LNHNV; CDR2 reads YYDKDF (reference sequence).

This clone occurred once. CDR3 residues: CASSMDRGPNTEAFF. CDR3 nucleotides: TGTGCCAGCTCCATGGACAGGGGCCCCAACACTGAAGCTTTCTTT. The rearrangement uses TRBV18 and TRBJ1-1; TRBD1 matches 9 bases. V shed 6 bases, J shed 2 bases, and the junction held 7 bases outside the gene matches. The CDR3 runs 15 residues. Germline V CDR1 and CDR2: KGHSH, LQKENI.

V is TRBV30 and J is TRBJ2-1; 11 bases map to TRBD2. Germline values: CDR1 GTSNPN, CDR2 SVGIG (reference sequence). The CDR3 runs to 15 residues. J lost 6 bases, V lost 2 bases, and 6 bases had no gene match. CDR3 coding DNA: TGTGCCTGGAGTCTACTAGCGGGAGAGAGCAATGAGCAGTTCTTC. This encodes CAWSLLAGESNEQFF. Together with reference TRBV30 and TRBJ2-1, the CDR3 gives the full variable domain: SQTIHQWPATLVQPVGSPLSLECTVEGTSNPNLYWYRQAAGRGLQLLFYSVGIGQISSEVPQNLSASRPQDRQFILSSKKLLLSDSGFYLCAWSLLAGESNEQFFGPGTRLTVL.

The chain recombines TRBV19 with TRBJ1-4, with D possibly being TRBD1 (6 bases). Germline lookup yields CDR1 LNHDA and CDR2 SQIVND (reference sequence). The CDR3 has 16 amino acids. V lost 8 bases to trimming and J lost 7 bases, with 23 bases between them. In DNA form, the CDR3 reads TGTGCCAGTTTACAGGGTTGGGTCCTTAACGTTGAAAAACTGTTTTTT. Its protein is CASLQGWVLNVEKLFF.

The chain employs TRBV3-1 (or the pseudogene TRBV3-2) and TRBJ1-1, with 7 nucleotides matching TRBD1. Germline lookup yields CDR1 LGHDT and CDR2 YNNKEL (reference sequence). CDR3 length equals 14 residues. V dropped 4 bases and J dropped 4; count of bases not matched to a gene: 6. The CDR3 reads CASSLGQEGTEAFF. The CDR3 nucleotides read TGTGCCAGCAGCCTCGGACAGGAGGGCACTGAAGCTTTCTTT.

The chain links TRBV18 to TRBJ1-5; D gene ambiguous. This CDR3 has 13 amino acids. Germline V lookup: CDR1 KGHSH, CDR2 LQKENI. V was cut by 2 bases and J by 6 bases, with 8 bases left in between. The CDR3 protein is CASSPERAQPQHF. The DNA of the CDR3 is TGTGCCAGCTCACCAGAGCGAGCTCAGCCCCAGCATTTT.

This rearrangement joins TRBV15 to TRBJ2-1; tentatively, D is TRBD2 (5 bases). V lost 1 base and J 6 bases, leaving 10 bases between the germline ends. Per germline, CDR1 LNHNV and CDR2 YYDKDF (reference sequence). The CDR3 sequence is 14 residues long. The CDR3 here is CATSRAPDSNEQFF. In nucleotides, the CDR3 is TGTGCCACCAGCAGAGCCCCGGACTCCAATGAGCAGTTCTTC.

This sequence joins TRBV30 and TRBJ2-2; 9 nucleotides line up with TRBD2. This CDR3 region has 15 residues. J was trimmed by 1 base and V by 1 base; bases with no gene match: 1. Germline CDR1 and CDR2: GTSNPN and SVGIG (reference sequence). Here the CDR3 reads CAWSGGGVNTGELFF. The CDR3 region has the DNA TGTGCCTGGAGTGGCGGGGGGGTGAACACCGGGGAGCTGTTTTTT.

The chain uses TRBV11-2 and TRBJ1-1, with D possibly matching TRBD1 (5 bases). Germline V gene lookup returns CDR1 SGHAT and CDR2 FQNNGV. V lost 5 bases to trimming and J lost 6 bases, with 19 bases between them. The CDR3 length is 15 residues. CDR3 region: CASSTGRQGGAEAFF. The CDR3 region has the DNA TGTGCCAGCAGCACTGGTCGGCAGGGAGGCGCTGAAGCTTTCTTT.

V is TRBV19 and J is TRBJ1-1; 8 nucleotides line up with TRBD1. The J segment lost 4 bases and the V segment lost 7 bases, leaving 8 bases of the junction unmatched. The CDR3 covers 14 residues. Germline V lookup: CDR1 LNHDA, CDR2 SQIVND (reference sequence). CDR3 amino acids: CASTPTGASTEAFF. The CDR3 DNA is TGTGCCAGTACCCCGACAGGGGCAAGCACTGAAGCTTTCTTT.

V gene TRBV18 combines with J gene TRBJ2-7; maybe TRBD1 (5 bases). The germline V gene has CDR1 KGHSH and CDR2 LQKENI. The CDR3 has 16 residues. V was trimmed by 4 bases and J by 5 bases, leaving 21 bases between them. CDR3 loop: CASSLQVGKGMNEQYF. The CDR3 region has the DNA TGTGCCAGCTCACTACAGGTCGGTAAGGGCATGAACGAGCAGTACTTC.

The gene calls are TRBV19 and TRBJ1-1; D not resolved. Trimming removed 4 bases at V and 1 base at J, with 7 bases between. Germline CDR1 and CDR2: LNHDA and SQIVND (reference sequence). This CDR3 is built from 13 residues. The CDR3 sequence is CASSTQRNTEAFF. Written as DNA, the CDR3 is TGTGCCAGTAGTACACAGAGGAACACTGAAGCTTTCTTT.

Details on this clone: Its ends do not fully match the called genes, so a read error is possible. This chain connects TRBV6-2 or TRBV6-3 to TRBJ1-2; D is unresolved. Germline V gives CDR1 MNHEY, CDR2 SVGEGT. The length of the CDR3 is 16 residues. CDR3 DNA: TGTGCCAGCAGTAACTCACGGACGGGAGGAGGCTATGGCTACACCTTC. Its protein is CASSNSRTGGGYGYTF.

This clone has more than one count but fewer than ten. The chain recombines TRBV4-1 with TRBJ2-7; 9 bases align to TRBD1. Germline loops: CDR1 MGHRA, CDR2 YSYEKL. V lost 2 bases to trimming and J lost 6 bases; unmatched junction nucleotides: 5. The CDR3 spans 14 residues. The CDR3 protein is CASSQYRGQGEQYF. The CDR3 nucleotides are TGCGCCAGCAGCCAATACAGGGGGCAGGGCGAGCAGTACTTC.

V usage is TRBV6-5 and J usage is TRBJ2-7; the match to TRBD2 covers 9 bases. In germline, CDR1 is MNHEY, CDR2 SVGAGI. The CDR3 has 16 residues. V lost 4 bases to trimming and J lost 4 bases; unmatched junction nucleotides: 11. Here the CDR3 reads CASSSTRASGTYEQYF. CDR3 in DNA: TGTGCCAGCAGTTCAACTCGGGCTAGCGGGACTTACGAGCAGTACTTC.

V gene TRBV2 combines with J gene TRBJ1-1; D not certain. This CDR3 is built from 14 residues. Germline assignment: CDR1 SNHLY and CDR2 FYNNEI. Trimming removed 4 bases at V and 0 bases at J, with 9 bases between. For the CDR3, the DNA is TGTGCCAGCAGTGGCGTCGCGGTGAACACTGAAGCTTTCTTT. Residues: CASSGVAVNTEAFF.

The rearrangement joins TRBV4-2 to TRBJ2-7; TRBD2 agrees at 10 bases. The CDR3 has 15 residues. V dropped 0 bases and J dropped 2; count of bases not matched to a gene: 1. Germline values: CDR1 LGHNA, CDR2 YNFKEQ. The CDR3 nucleotides are TGTGCCAGCAGCCAAGAAACTAGCGGGACCTACGAGCAGTACTTC. Its protein product is CASSQETSGTYEQYF.

The chain recombines TRBV29-1 with TRBJ2-1, with 8 positions matching TRBD1. The CDR3 has 13 amino acids. V lost 7 bases to trimming and J lost 2 bases; unmatched junction nucleotides: 4. Germline V gives CDR1 SQVTM, CDR2 ANQGSEA. CDR3 protein: CSAGQGPYNEQFF. CDR3 nucleotides: TGCAGCGCTGGACAGGGACCCTACAATGAGCAGTTCTTC.

This sequence joins TRBV5-4 and TRBJ2-5; TRBD1 matches at 9 bases. Germline assignment: CDR1 SGHNT and CDR2 YYREEE (reference sequence). The ends lost 0 bases at V and 4 bases at J; junction bases unmatched: 4. This CDR3 comprises 15 residues. The DNA for the CDR3 is TGTGCCAGCAGCTTGGGACAGGGGGGTTTAGAGACCCAGTACTTC. Its protein is CASSLGQGGLETQYF.

This sequence joins TRBV7-9 and TRBJ1-2; 10 bases align to TRBD1. CDR1 and CDR2 from the germline V gene are SEHNR and FQNEAQ (reference sequence). The CDR3 extends over 16 amino acids. V lost 4 bases, J lost 7 bases, and 12 bases stayed unmatched. CDR3 in DNA: TGTGCCAGCAGCTACCCCATCGGACAGGGGGGAGGTGGCTACACCTTC. Translating gives CASSYPIGQGGGGYTF. The variable domain in full, completed from reference TRBV7-9 and TRBJ1-2, reads DTGVSQNPRHKITKRGQNVTFRCDPISEHNRLYWYRQTLGQGPEFLTYFQNEAQLEKSRLLSDRFSAERPKGSFSTLEIQRTEQGDSAMYLCASSYPIGQGGGGYTFGSGTRLTVV.

This sequence joins TRBV6-5 and TRBJ2-5, with D perhaps matching TRBD2 (5 bases). CDR1 is MNHEY and CDR2 is SVGAGI in the germline V gene. Trimming pared 0 bases from V and 4 bases from J, leaving 12 bases between. This CDR3 spans 15 amino acids. The CDR3 DNA sequence: TGTGCCAGCAGTTACTCTCCGTCCCGGGGAGAGACCCAGTACTTC. Its protein is CASSYSPSRGETQYF.